Listed below are T cell receptor beta chains from one sample, sequenced in a study of a mutant IDH1 vaccine in newly diagnosed glioma. TCRdb's copy holds only in-frame clones and misses some; the assay was immunoSEQ multiplex PCR. The data contain roughly 70,000 clones, around 82% of them seen just once; the ten biggest clones take up about an eighth. No antigen has been assigned to these receptors. Sequences were derived from PBMCs, sampled from a glioma patient whose treatment included an IDH1 peptide vaccine. The receptor set was obtained from a man aged 18 to 30 with glioma. CDR3s include the opening cysteine and the closing phenylalanine or tryptophan. D genes are given only for firm matches. Rows give clone size only sometimes, using once, few, many, or a class for an expanded clone.

size,V,D,length,J,CDR3,DNA
few,TRBV4-3,-,15,TRBJ1-5,CASSQDGDSNQPQHF,TGCGCCAGCAGCCAAGATGGGGACAGCAATCAGCCCCAGCATTTT
-,TRBV4-3,TRBD1,15,TRBJ2-5,CASSRSGTGEETQYF,TGCGCCAGCAGTAGATCTGGGACAGGGGAAGAGACCCAGTACTTC
-,TRBV10-3,TRBD1,15,TRBJ2-2,CAISGQGPGTGELFF,TGTGCCATCAGTGGACAGGGCCCAGGAACCGGGGAGCTGTTTTTT
-,TRBV19,-,14,TRBJ1-1,CASSIQGLGTEAFF,TGTGCCAGTAGTATACAGGGTTTGGGTACTGAAGCTTTCTTT
-,TRBV7-9,TRBD2,13,TRBJ2-5,CASRLAGVETQYF,TGTGCCTCTCGACTAGCGGGAGTGGAGACCCAGTACTTC
-,TRBV7-7,-,15,TRBJ2-2,CASSLGEEETGELFF,TGTGCTAGCAGCTTGGGGGAGGAGGAAACCGGGGAGCTGTTTTTT
-,TRBV5-1,TRBD1,15,TRBJ2-3,CASSTGVSTTDTQYF,TGCGCCAGCAGCACAGGGGTTTCCACCACAGATACGCAGTATTTT
-,TRBV7-8,TRBD1,14,TRBJ1-1,CASSDREGRTEAFF,TGTGCCAGCAGCGACAGGGAGGGTAGGACTGAAGCTTTCTTT
-,TRBV5-6,TRBD2,15,TRBJ2-7,CASSLLPSGKYEQYF,TGTGCCAGCAGCTTGTTGCCTAGCGGGAAGTACGAGCAGTACTTC
-,TRBV7-9,-,12,TRBJ1-2,CASSLQQDGYTF,TGTGCCAGCAGCTTACAGCAGGATGGCTACACCTTC
-,TRBV15,-,15,TRBJ1-1,CATSSMGSGDTEAFF,TGTGCCACCAGCAGTATGGGGTCGGGGGACACTGAAGCTTTCTTT
few,TRBV5-1,-,16,TRBJ1-3,CASSFLSGAGGNTIYF,TGCGCCAGCAGCTTCCTTTCAGGGGCCGGTGGAAACACCATATATTTT
-,TRBV4-2,TRBD1,13,TRBJ2-7,CASSRDRPYEQYF,TGTGCCAGCAGCCGGGACAGACCTTACGAGCAGTACTTC
-,TRBV15,TRBD1,15,TRBJ2-7,CATRPEGTEDYEQYF,TGTGCCACCAGACCAGAGGGGACAGAGGACTACGAGCAGTACTTC
-,TRBV13,TRBD1,15,TRBJ2-1,CASSLKTGGWDEQFF,TGTGCCAGCAGCCTAAAGACAGGGGGCTGGGATGAGCAGTTCTTC
-,TRBV15,TRBD2,14,TRBJ2-7,CATSRGGEKYEQYF,TGTGCCACCAGCAGGGGGGGGGAAAAGTACGAGCAGTACTTC
-,TRBV6-1,TRBD2,15,TRBJ2-7,CASSQTSGASYEQYF,TGTGCCAGCAGCCAGACTAGCGGGGCCTCCTACGAGCAGTACTTC
-,TRBV7-2,-,16,TRBJ2-7,CASSLAAAAKAYEQYF,TGTGCCAGCAGCTTAGCTGCGGCGGCTAAGGCTTACGAGCAGTACTTC
-,TRBV4-2,-,15,TRBJ2-7,CASSRQGGIPNEQYF,TGTGCCAGCAGCCGCCAAGGCGGGATTCCGAACGAGCAGTACTTC
-,TRBV11-2,TRBD1,16,TRBJ1-1,CASSLDSGGRPPGAFF,TGTGCCAGCAGCTTAGATTCAGGGGGGCGCCCACCGGGGGCTTTCTTT
-,TRBV5-6,-,16,TRBJ2-1,CASGKDGGLHYNEQFF,TGTGCCAGCGGCAAGGATGGGGGGCTACACTACAATGAGCAGTTCTTC
-,TRBV19,-,15,TRBJ2-1,CASSIKSLSYNEQFF,TGTGCCAGTAGTATAAAATCCCTCTCCTACAATGAGCAGTTCTTC
-,TRBV6-4,TRBD2,15,TRBJ2-1,CASSDIAGGSGEQFF,TGTGCCAGCAGTGATATAGCGGGGGGGAGTGGTGAGCAGTTCTTC
-,TRBV5-1,-,14,TRBJ2-7,CASSYMGGSYEQYF,TGCGCCAGCAGCTACATGGGGGGCTCCTACGAGCAGTACTTC
-,TRBV5-5,TRBD1,16,TRBJ1-2,CASSVTGQPWNYGYTF,TGTGCCAGCAGCGTGACGGGACAGCCATGGAACTATGGCTACACCTTC
-,TRBV27,-,15,TRBJ1-2,CASSLLRDLDYGYTF,TGTGCCAGCAGTTTATTAAGGGATCTAGACTATGGCTACACCTTC
-,TRBV30,TRBD1,15,TRBJ2-7,CAWRNLRDRGPEQYF,TGTGCCTGGAGGAACCTCCGGGACAGGGGGCCCGAGCAGTACTTC
-,TRBV4-2,TRBD2,20,TRBJ2-1,CASSQDSEARLAGFYNEQFF,TGTGCCAGCAGCCAAGATAGTGAGGCGCGGCTAGCGGGTTTCTACAATGAGCAGTTCTTC
-,TRBV14,-,15,TRBJ2-3,CASSQRAGSSDTQYF,TGTGCCAGCAGCCAAAGAGCAGGGTCCTCAGATACGCAGTATTTT
-,TRBV5-4,-,14,TRBJ1-1,CASSLAAGNTEAFF,TGTGCCAGCAGCTTGGCCGCGGGGAACACTGAAGCTTTCTTT
few,TRBV9,TRBD1,15,TRBJ1-5,CASSVSGTGGQPQHF,TGTGCCAGCAGCGTGTCCGGGACAGGGGGTCAGCCCCAGCATTTT
-,TRBV19,-,16,TRBJ1-2,CASSIGGTGPWGGYTF,TGTGCCAGTAGTATAGGGGGAACTGGCCCGTGGGGTGGCTACACCTTC
-,TRBV27,-,14,TRBJ2-1,CASTPLNSYNEQFF,TGTGCCAGCACCCCGTTGAACTCCTACAATGAGCAGTTCTTC
-,TRBV9,-,20,TRBJ2-6,CASSVAGREGIYSGANVLTF,TGTGCCAGCAGCGTAGCGGGACGCGAGGGGATCTACTCTGGGGCCAACGTCCTGACTTTC
-,TRBV7-9,-,12,TRBJ2-7,CGTQRVGSAQYF,TGTGGTACACAGCGTGTCGGGTCGGCGCAGTACTTC
-,TRBV7-2,-,16,TRBJ2-7,CASSHVGGTVAYEQYF,TGTGCCAGCAGCCACGTAGGAGGGACAGTGGCCTACGAGCAGTACTTC
-,TRBV11-2,-,10,TRBJ2-5,CASKGETQYF,TGTGCCAGTAAGGGGGAGACCCAGTACTTC
-,TRBV13,TRBD1,17,TRBJ1-1,CASRSGTGYPVNTEAFF,TGTGCCAGCAGGTCCGGGACAGGGTACCCCGTGAACACTGAAGCTTTCTTT
-,TRBV7-7,-,13,TRBJ2-7,CASSSGVGGEQYF,TGTGCTAGCAGCTCGGGGGTGGGGGGCGAGCAGTACTTC
few,TRBV5-1,-,13,TRBJ1-2,CASSPERAGGYTF,TGCGCCAGCAGTCCGGAGAGGGCCGGCGGCTACACCTTC
few,TRBV10-1,-,10,TRBJ1-1,CATPNTEAFF,TGCGCCACTCCCAACACTGAAGCTTTCTTT
medium-sized,TRBV5-6,TRBD1,15,TRBJ1-5,CASSRTGGDNQPQHF,TGTGCCAGCAGCCGTACAGGGGGCGACAATCAGCCCCAGCATTTT
-,TRBV19,TRBD1,15,TRBJ1-2,CASSTPFGQAYGYTF,TGTGCCAGTAGTACTCCCTTTGGACAGGCCTATGGCTACACCTTC
-,TRBV27,TRBD2,15,TRBJ2-7,CASSSSGSSTYEQYF,TGTGCCAGCAGTAGCAGCGGGAGCTCTACCTACGAGCAGTACTTC
-,TRBV5-8,-,14,TRBJ2-2,CASSPRPNTGELFF,TGTGCCAGCAGTCCTCGACCCAACACCGGGGAGCTGTTTTTT
-,TRBV2,-,15,TRBJ1-5,CASSEAGGWNQPQHF,TGTGCCAGCAGTGAAGCGGGGGGTTGGAATCAGCCCCAGCATTTT
-,TRBV27,-,15,TRBJ1-5,CASSLRQGRGWAQHF,TGTGCCAGCAGTTTAAGGCAGGGGAGGGGTTGGGCCCAGCATTTT
-,TRBV15,-,14,TRBJ2-7,CATSRSLGSYEQYF,TGTGCCACCAGCAGGTCGCTGGGGTCCTACGAGCAGTACTTC
once,TRBV5-6,TRBD2,16,TRBJ2-7,CASSSVGGRAAREQYF,TGTGCCAGCAGCTCGGTAGGTGGGAGGGCCGCTCGGGAGCAGTACTTC
few,TRBV4-2,-,14,TRBJ2-2,CASSQEPATRELFF,TGTGCCAGCAGCCAAGAACCCGCCACGAGGGAGCTGTTTTTT
-,TRBV5-4,-,14,TRBJ1-2,CASSFLTESDGYTF,TGTGCCAGCAGCTTTTTGACAGAATCTGATGGCTACACCTTC